In this sample, the clone carrying this TCR beta chain turned up once. Its matching antigen is unknown. This entry belongs to a study of cytomegalovirus exposure and HLA in healthy donors. CDR1 and CDR2 (germline): SGHTS, YDEGEE. The CDR3 runs 15 residues. V shed 1 base and J shed 5 bases, with 15 bases lying between them. General study results and limits: Later analysis identified a missense DCLRE1C variant that was linked to TCR beta V- and J-gene trimming.

Primers for the PCR totalled 60 Vbeta and 13 Jbeta. Assay: immunoSEQ multiplex PCR; the TCRdb copy retains only in-frame clones and omits some. Seen here are approximately 150,000 clones, over 70% observed once, and the top ten hold around 1.9%. What was sequenced was PBMCs. The rearrangement joins TRBV5-8 to TRBJ1-1; TRBD1 might be the D (6 bases). The receptor comes from a woman aged 40 to 55 in good health and CMV-seronegative. The CDR3 is CASSLFQGRETEAFF. Written as DNA, the CDR3 is TGTGCCAGCAGCTTGTTCCAGGGGAGAGAAACTGAAGCTTTCTTT.